What follows is one T cell receptor beta chain and its context. Its antigen is currently unknown. This entry comes from a study of cytomegalovirus exposure and HLA in healthy donors. The study's findings and limits: Clonal expansion, a later analysis showed, was greater in HLA-associated TCR beta chains than in equally common others.

It was with 60 Vbeta and 13 Jbeta primers that the PCR ran. TCRdb's table, derived via immunoSEQ multiplex PCR, lists solely in-frame clones and lacks some. This table holds over 120,000 clones, about 80% found once. The donors gave bone marrow, and they were healthy. Trimming at V came to 4 bases and at J to 5 bases, leaving 5 bases not matched to a gene. The CDR3 totals 15 residues. CDR1 and CDR2 from the germline V gene are MNHEY and SVGAGI. The chain joins TRBV6-5 to TRBJ1-6; 7 nucleotides line up with TRBD1. Sequenced sample: PBMCs. The receptor was derived from a man aged 40-50 years in good health and CMV-seronegative. The CDR3 region is CASSSSGTDNSPLHF. The CDR3 DNA is TGTGCCAGCAGTTCCTCCGGGACAGATAATTCACCCCTCCACTTT.